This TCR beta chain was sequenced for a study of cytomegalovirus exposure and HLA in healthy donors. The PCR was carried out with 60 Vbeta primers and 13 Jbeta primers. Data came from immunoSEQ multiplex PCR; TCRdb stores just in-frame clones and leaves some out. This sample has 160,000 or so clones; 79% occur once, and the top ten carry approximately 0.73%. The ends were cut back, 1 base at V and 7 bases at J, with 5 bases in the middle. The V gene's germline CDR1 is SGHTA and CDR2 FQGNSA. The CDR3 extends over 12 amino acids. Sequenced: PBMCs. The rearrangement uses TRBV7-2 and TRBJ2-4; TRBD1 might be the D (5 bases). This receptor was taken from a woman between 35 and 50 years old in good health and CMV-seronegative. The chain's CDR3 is CASSLEGNIQYF. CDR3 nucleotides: TGTGCCAGCAGCTTAGAGGGGAACATTCAGTACTTC.